This TCR beta chain emerged from a study of blood T cell repertoires in COVID-19. As for the study in general: Sites across the United States, Italy and Spain contributed samples from acute and convalescent COVID-19. Sources were T cells, B-cell-depleted T cells, or PBMCs; the material itself was cDNA or gDNA.

Germline V gene data show CDR1 as SGHKS and CDR2 as YYEKEE (reference sequence). CDR3 length equals 16 residues. V trimming: 5 bases; J trimming: 1 base; junction bases outside the gene matches: 9. Some clones are missing from TCRdb's copy, which holds only in-frame ones; the method was immunoSEQ multiplex PCR. The repertoire includes 90,000 to 130,000 clones, over 60% of them detected once, and 16% sits in the top ten. The sample was peripheral blood. The clonotype comes from a woman older than 75 with active or convalescent COVID-19. The gene calls are TRBV5-5 and TRBJ2-1; 7 nucleotides line up with TRBD1. CDR3 bases: TGTGCCAGCAGTACGGGACAGATCACTTCCTACAATGAGCAGTTCTTC. Amino acids: CASSTGQITSYNEQFF.